These T cell receptor beta chains were read from a single sample in a study of blood T cell repertoires in COVID-19. The data were produced by immunoSEQ multiplex PCR, yet TCRdb's version contains in-frame clones alone and is incomplete. This table holds 200,000 to 300,000 clones, around 84% found once. Sequences were obtained from peripheral blood. These receptor sequences come from a man between 60 and 75 years old with acute or convalescent COVID-19. Each CDR3 is given with its conserved first and last residue. D genes are given only for firm matches. Where a row states a size, it is once, few, many or the class of an expanded clone; other rows omit it.

NA	few	TRBJ2-3	TRBV6-5	TGTGCCAGCAGTTACTCACTAGGTTGGGCAGATACGCAGTATTTT	CASSYSLGWADTQYF
NA	NA	TRBJ1-5	TRBV19	TGTGCCAGTAGTTCGGGGGAATTCAATCAGCCCCAGCATTTT	CASSSGEFNQPQHF
TRBD2	once	TRBJ2-5	TRBV5-1	TGCGCCAGCAGCGGGGGAGGGTACCAAGAGACCCAGTACTTC	CASSGGGYQETQYF
TRBD1	NA	TRBJ2-5	TRBV11-2	TGTGCCAGCAGCTCCCCCGGGACAGGGACCCAAGAGACCCAGTACTTC	CASSSPGTGTQETQYF
NA	NA	TRBJ2-2	TRBV4-1	TGCGCCAGCAGCCGTCCCGGGAACCAACTCACCGGGGAGCTGTTTTTT	CASSRPGNQLTGELFF
NA	NA	TRBJ2-3	TRBV18	TGTGCCAGCTCACCAATACAGAGTCAGGGTACGCAGTATTTT	CASSPIQSQGTQYF
NA	NA	TRBJ1-2	TRBV7-9	TGTGCCAGCAGCCAAACAGGGAACTATGGCTACACCTTC	CASSQTGNYGYTF
TRBD1	NA	TRBJ2-5	TRBV27	TGTGCCAGCAGTAAAAACAGGGGTGAGACCCAGTACTTC	CASSKNRGETQYF
TRBD2	NA	TRBJ2-1	TRBV11-3	TGTGCCAGCAGCTACGGACTAGCCCCTAATGAGCAGTTCTTC	CASSYGLAPNEQFF
TRBD2	NA	TRBJ2-6	TRBV19	TGTGCCAGTAGTATAGCGGGGGGAGGATCTGGGGCCAACGTCCTGACTTTC	CASSIAGGGSGANVLTF
TRBD1	NA	TRBJ1-5	TRBV6-1	TGTGCCAGCAGTGGGGACAGATTTAGCAATCAGCCCCAGCATTTT	CASSGDRFSNQPQHF
NA	NA	TRBJ2-3	TRBV19	TGTGCCAGTAGTTATCTTCAGGGATCCACAGATACGCAGTATTTT	CASSYLQGSTDTQYF
TRBD1	NA	TRBJ1-5	TRBV5-5	TGTGCCAGCAGCTTGGTAGGGGGCAATGTTCAGCCCCAGCATTTT	CASSLVGGNVQPQHF
NA	once	TRBJ2-7	TRBV19	TGTGCCAGTAGTATGTTTAAGCTTCCCACCTACGAGCAGTACTTC	CASSMFKLPTYEQYF
NA	NA	TRBJ1-3	TRBV3-1/TRBV3-2	TGTGCCAGTAGCCAAGGGGGAGGGCCTGGAAACACCATATATTTT	CASSQGGGPGNTIYF
NA	once	TRBJ2-7	TRBV7-2	TGTGCCAGCAGCTTAGATCCCGCCTACGAGCAGTACTTC	CASSLDPAYEQYF
TRBD2	NA	TRBJ2-3	TRBV20-1	TGCAGTGCTAGTGGGCTAGCGGGAGGGTGGGGCACAGATACGCAGTATTTT	CSASGLAGGWGTDTQYF
TRBD1	NA	TRBJ1-5	TRBV30	TGTGCCTGGAGTGTACCCGCGAAGACAGGGCTCAATCAGCCCCAGCATTTT	CAWSVPAKTGLNQPQHF
TRBD2	NA	TRBJ2-1	TRBV10-1	TGCGCCAGCAGTTCGCGGGGGGACTACAATGAGCAGTTCTTC	CASSSRGDYNEQFF
TRBD1	NA	TRBJ1-5	TRBV2	TGTGCCAGCAGCCTCGGGACAGGGAACAATCAGCCCCAGCATTTT	CASSLGTGNNQPQHF
TRBD2	NA	TRBJ2-2	TRBV4-3	TGCGCCAGCAGCGAGGGACTAGCGTCGACCGGGGAGCTGTTTTTT	CASSEGLASTGELFF
TRBD2	few	TRBJ2-3	TRBV5-1	TGCGCCAGCAGCTTGGGGCTAGCGGGGGTGGATACGCAGTATTTT	CASSLGLAGVDTQYF
TRBD2	NA	TRBJ2-7	TRBV9	TGTGCCAGCAGCGTAGTAGTCCGGGGGGGCCGAGCCTACGAGCAGTACTTC	CASSVVVRGGRAYEQYF
TRBD1	NA	TRBJ2-3	TRBV4-2	TGTGCCAGCAGCCAAGCCGGACAGGGCAGGAGAACAGATACGCAGTATTTT	CASSQAGQGRRTDTQYF
TRBD2	NA	TRBJ2-1	TRBV7-3	TGTGCCAGCAGCTTAGCAGGTCTAGCGGGGGGTTTTTACAATGAGCAGTTCTTC	CASSLAGLAGGFYNEQFF
TRBD1	once	TRBJ1-2	TRBV29-1	TGCAGCGCTACGGACAGGGACCACTATGGCTACACCTTC	CSATDRDHYGYTF
TRBD1	NA	TRBJ1-1	TRBV4-1	TGCGCCAGCAGACTACGGGGACAGGGGAACACTGAAGCTTTCTTT	CASRLRGQGNTEAFF
TRBD2	NA	TRBJ2-3	TRBV7-2	TGTGCCAGCAGCCCCCGGCCGCTAGCGGGAGTTAGAGATACGCAGTATTTT	CASSPRPLAGVRDTQYF
NA	NA	TRBJ2-3	TRBV28	TGTGCCAGCAGCTCCCAGCGGGATACGCAGTATTTT	CASSSQRDTQYF
NA	NA	TRBJ2-7	TRBV6-2/TRBV6-3	TGTGCCAGCAGTTCGTACGGGGGAGGCTCCGAGCAGTACTTC	CASSSYGGGSEQYF
TRBD1	once	TRBJ2-6	TRBV29-1	TGCAGCGTTGATGAGACAGGGAGCTCGTCTGGGGCCAACGTCCTGACTTTC	CSVDETGSSSGANVLTF
NA	few	TRBJ1-5	TRBV30	TGTGCCTGGGGACCAGGGGCGAGCAATCAGCCCCAGCATTTT	CAWGPGASNQPQHF
TRBD2	NA	TRBJ2-7	TRBV9	TGTGCCAGCAGCGTAGGTGGGGGGGGACCAAGCTACGAGCAGTACTTC	CASSVGGGGPSYEQYF
NA	NA	TRBJ2-5	TRBV12-5	TGTGCTAGTGGTTTGTGGGGCTCAAGGTGGGAGACCCAGTACTTC	CASGLWGSRWETQYF
NA	NA	TRBJ2-5	TRBV19	TGTGCCAGTAGGAGTACAGGGTTTGGGACCCAGTACTTC	CASRSTGFGTQYF
TRBD2	NA	TRBJ2-3	TRBV2	TGTGCCAGCACGAGACGGGAGGTGGATACGCAGTATTTT	CASTRREVDTQYF
NA	NA	TRBJ1-2	TRBV28	TGTGCCAGCACCTTGTCAGGGTCGGACTATGGCTACACCTTC	CASTLSGSDYGYTF
TRBD2	NA	TRBJ2-2	TRBV9	TGTGCCAGCAGCCCCCCAGCGGGAGAGAACACCGGGGAGCTGTTTTTT	CASSPPAGENTGELFF
TRBD1	NA	TRBJ2-7	TRBV30	TGTGCCTGGACATGGGACAGCCGCTACGAGCAGTACTTC	CAWTWDSRYEQYF
TRBD1	NA	TRBJ2-1	TRBV7-6	TGTGCCAGCAGCATAGGAGCAGGGGGCTATGAGCAGTTCTTC	CASSIGAGGYEQFF
TRBD2	NA	TRBJ2-2	TRBV14	TGTGCCAGCAGCCTTCGGGAGGCCGGGGAGCTGTTTTTT	CASSLREAGELFF
NA	NA	TRBJ2-7	TRBV4-2	TGTGCCAGCAGCCAAGATGAATCCCCGGCCAGGGGCTATCGGTACTTC	CASSQDESPARGYRYF
NA	NA	TRBJ1-1	TRBV15	TGTGCCACCAGCAGGTTTGCGATCCAAGAAGCTTTCTTT	CATSRFAIQEAFF
NA	NA	TRBJ2-7	TRBV6-6	TGTGCCAGCAGTTGGATATTAGCATCCTACGAGCAGTACTTC	CASSWILASYEQYF
TRBD1	NA	TRBJ2-1	TRBV9	TGTGCCAGCAGCGTCCGGGACAGGGTCCTCGCCTACAATGAGCAGTTCTTC	CASSVRDRVLAYNEQFF
NA	NA	TRBJ1-2	TRBV4-1	TGCGCCAGCAGCCTCCCGAGCGAAGGGGCCAACTATGGCTACACCTTC	CASSLPSEGANYGYTF
TRBD2	NA	TRBJ2-7	TRBV3-1/TRBV3-2	TGTGCCAGCAAAAGGTCTAGCGGGAGTCTGAACGAGCAGTACTTC	CASKRSSGSLNEQYF
TRBD2	once	TRBJ2-7	TRBV7-3	TGTGCCAGCAGCTTGGCGGGGGGCTACGAGCAGTACTTC	CASSLAGGYEQYF
NA	NA	TRBJ2-4	TRBV5-1	TGCGCCAGCAGCACCGCAGGGGGGACTCTAGCCAAAAACATTCAGTACTTC	CASSTAGGTLAKNIQYF
NA	few	TRBJ2-1	TRBV7-3	TGTGCCAGCAGCTTAATCCCGACTAGAAGTGAGCAGTTCTTC	CASSLIPTRSEQFF
TRBD2	NA	TRBJ2-2	TRBV30	TGTGCCTGGAGTGTGGCGGGACTAGGGAACACCGGGGAGCTGTTTTTT	CAWSVAGLGNTGELFF